Below, 18 T cell receptor beta chains from the same sample are listed, as sequenced in a study of blood T cell repertoires in COVID-19. TCRdb's table, derived via immunoSEQ multiplex PCR, lists solely in-frame clones and lacks some. Here the sample spans roughly 150,000 clones, more than 70% being singletons. Sequenced sample: PBMCs or T cells enriched from blood (not recorded which). The receptors were gathered from a man aged 40-55 years who had recovered from COVID-19.

This clone was counted many times. This chain joins TRBV2 and TRBJ2-2; 10 nucleotides line up with TRBD1. V lost 8 bases to trimming and J lost 8 bases; unmatched junction nucleotides: 11. This CDR3 region has 15 residues. The germline CDR1 and CDR2 sequences are SNHLY and FYNNEI. The CDR3 sequence: CASSGQGLPGGELFF. In DNA form, the CDR3 reads TGTGCCAGCTCGGGACAGGGGCTTCCAGGGGGGGAGCTGTTTTTT.

The V gene is TRBV19, the J gene TRBJ2-1, with TRBD2 as a possible D gene (6 bases). V lost 7 bases and J lost 6, with 16 bases in between. The length of the CDR3 is 14 residues. The germline V gene has CDR1 LNHDA and CDR2 SQIVND (reference sequence). The CDR3 sequence: CASIQTSGVNEQFF. The CDR3 DNA sequence: TGTGCCAGTATCCAAACGTCGGGGGTCAATGAGCAGTTCTTC.

This chain connects TRBV6-4 to TRBJ1-6, with 8 bases identical to TRBD1. Germline V gene lookup returns CDR1 MRHNA and CDR2 SNTAGT. Trimming removed 6 bases from V and 10 bases from J; junction bases left unmatched: 11. This CDR3 spans 15 amino acids. CDR3 protein: CASSPLAGGRSPLHF. In DNA, the CDR3 is TGTGCCAGCAGCCCCCTGGCAGGGGGCAGATCACCCCTCCACTTT.

The chain has TRBV3-1 (or the pseudogene TRBV3-2) and TRBJ2-3; 8 nucleotides match TRBD2. Germline V gives CDR1 LGHDT, CDR2 YNNKEL (reference sequence). With 0 bases clipped from V and 5 bases from J, the junction kept 10 bases outside the gene matches. There are 17 residues in the CDR3. CDR3 sequence (DNA): TGTGCCAGCAGCCAAGATCTTCCGGCGGGGGGAGGAGATACGCAGTATTTT. Encoded protein: CASSQDLPAGGGDTQYF.

V usage is TRBV29-1 and J usage is TRBJ2-1, with TRBD2 identical over 11 bases. V dropped 5 bases and J dropped 10; count of bases not matched to a gene: 7. The length of the CDR3 is 13 residues. Germline V CDR1 and CDR2: SQVTM, ANQGSEA. CDR3 loop: CSVHRASGGEQFF. CDR3 coding DNA: TGCAGCGTTCACAGGGCTAGCGGGGGGGAGCAGTTCTTC.

The V call is TRBV6-5, the J call TRBJ2-7; possibly TRBD1 for D (7 bases). V lost 5 bases and J lost 6, with 14 bases in between. Germline V CDR1 and CDR2: MNHEY, SVGAGI. This CDR3 spans 13 amino acids. CDR3 sequence reads: CASSRGDRPEQYF. In DNA, the CDR3 is TGTGCCAGCAGTAGGGGGGACAGACCCGAGCAGTACTTC.

This CDR3 reads CASSVSPTYEQYF. The DNA of the CDR3 is TGTGCCAGCAGCGTAAGCCCTACCTACGAGCAGTACTTC. The V call is TRBV9, the J call TRBJ2-7; D unresolved. This CDR3 has 13 residues. V dropped 1 base and J dropped 2 bases, with 7 bases sitting between them. Germline V gives CDR1 SGDLS, CDR2 YYNGEE.

The chain employs TRBV10-3 and TRBJ1-2; 9 bases are a match to TRBD1. CDR3 length: 12 residues. With 4 bases clipped from V and 7 bases from J, the junction kept 1 base outside the gene matches. CDR1 is ENHRY, CDR2 SYGVKD, per germline. CDR3 DNA sequence: TGTGCCATCAGTGGGGACAGGGTTGGCTACACCTTC. Its protein is CAISGDRVGYTF.

The rearrangement links TRBV19 to TRBJ2-2; D unclear. Germline V gene lookup returns CDR1 LNHDA and CDR2 SQIVND (reference sequence). V was clipped by 2 bases and J by 2 bases, with 9 bases between them. The CDR3 is 15 amino acids. The CDR3 protein is CASSISSVNTGELFF. In nucleotides, the CDR3 is TGTGCCAGTAGTATATCGTCCGTCAACACCGGGGAGCTGTTTTTT.

The chain has TRBV11-2 and TRBJ1-1, with D perhaps TRBD1 (5 bases). This CDR3 spans 15 amino acids. V was shortened by 5 bases and J by 4 bases, with 17 bases between the two germline ends. Germline V gene lookup returns CDR1 SGHAT and CDR2 FQNNGV. The CDR3 coding sequence is TGTGCCAGCAGCCCTCCGGTAGGGGCGCCCACTGAAGCTTTCTTT. Protein sequence: CASSPPVGAPTEAFF.

This chain links TRBV11-3 with TRBJ2-5; TRBD1 aligns across 8 bases. V shed 5 bases, J shed 5 bases, and the junction held 4 bases outside the gene matches. Germline assignment: CDR1 SGHNT and CDR2 YENEEA. This CDR3 has 13 residues. DNA for the CDR3: TGTGCCAGCAGCCAAGGACAGGGTGAGACCCAGTACTTC. It is translated as CASSQGQGETQYF.

This sequence joins TRBV5-1 and TRBJ2-5; unclear D gene. V shed 7 bases and J shed 2 bases, with 15 bases lying between them. Germline CDR1 is SGHRS and CDR2 is YFSETQ. The CDR3 contains 14 residues. CDR3: CASYVPGSQETQYF. The CDR3 DNA reads TGCGCCAGCTATGTTCCAGGTTCTCAAGAGACCCAGTACTTC.

The J gene is TRBJ1-2, the V gene TRBV12-3 or TRBV12-4, with a weak D call TRBD1 (6 bases). The length of the CDR3 is 13 residues. V shed 5 bases and J shed 8 bases, with 15 bases lying between them. In DNA, the CDR3 is TGTGCCAGCAGTCCCTTCCCAGGGGACGGCTACACCTTC. Translation: CASSPFPGDGYTF.

The chain joins TRBV7-8 to TRBJ2-1; 9 bases match TRBD2. V dropped 10 bases and J dropped 3; count of bases not matched to a gene: 7. The CDR3 has 14 residues. Per the germline V gene, CDR1 is SGHVS and CDR2 is FQNEAQ. CDR3 DNA: TGTGCCACTTCGGGACTAGCTGACTACAATGAGCAGTTCTTC. This codes for CATSGLADYNEQFF.

This clone has more than one count but fewer than ten. The chain recombines TRBV19 with TRBJ1-1; no reliable D call. Germline loops: CDR1 LNHDA, CDR2 SQIVND (reference sequence). V lost 6 bases to trimming and J lost 6 bases, with 17 bases between them. The CDR3 has 14 residues. The CDR3 nucleotides are TGTGCCAGTAGGAGGGCGGATGGCGGGTCTGAAGCTTTCTTT. Translation gives CASRRADGGSEAFF.

The rearrangement links TRBV10-3 to TRBJ1-2, with 8 bases that match TRBD1. The trim removed 3 bases at V and 6 bases at J, leaving 12 bases unmatched. The germline V gene has CDR1 ENHRY and CDR2 SYGVKD. The CDR3 covers 16 residues. The CDR3 here is CAISDPGQGGFHGYTF. Written as DNA, the CDR3 is TGTGCCATCAGTGACCCTGGACAGGGAGGATTCCATGGCTACACCTTC.

The gene calls are TRBV12-3 or TRBV12-4 and TRBJ2-1, with no clear D. Between the trimmed V and J ends, which lost 1 base and 4 bases, there was a span of 5 bases. The CDR3 is 13 residues long. CDR3 bases: TGTGCCAGCAGTTTAGGGGCTTACAATGAGCAGTTCTTC. Translation: CASSLGAYNEQFF.

The chain links TRBV6-5 to TRBJ1-3, with 7 positions matching TRBD1. The V gene end was trimmed by 6 bases and the J gene end by 1 base; junction bases not matched to a gene: 3. This CDR3 comprises 14 residues. CDR1 is MNHEY, CDR2 SVGAGI, per germline. The CDR3 sequence is CASRTGESGNTIYF. CDR3 nucleotide sequence: TGTGCCAGCAGAACAGGGGAATCTGGAAACACCATATATTTT.